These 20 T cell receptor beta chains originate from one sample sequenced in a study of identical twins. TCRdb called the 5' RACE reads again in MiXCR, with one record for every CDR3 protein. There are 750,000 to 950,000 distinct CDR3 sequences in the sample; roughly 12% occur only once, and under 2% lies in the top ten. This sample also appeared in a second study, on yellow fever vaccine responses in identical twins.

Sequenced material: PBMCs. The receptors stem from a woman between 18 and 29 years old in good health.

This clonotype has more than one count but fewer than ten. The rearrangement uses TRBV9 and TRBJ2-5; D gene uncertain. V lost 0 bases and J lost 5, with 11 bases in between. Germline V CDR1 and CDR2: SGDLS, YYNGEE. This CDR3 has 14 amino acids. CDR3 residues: CASSVGVRGETQYF. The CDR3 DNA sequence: TGTGCCAGCAGCGTAGGGGTCCGTGGGGAGACCCAGTACTTC.

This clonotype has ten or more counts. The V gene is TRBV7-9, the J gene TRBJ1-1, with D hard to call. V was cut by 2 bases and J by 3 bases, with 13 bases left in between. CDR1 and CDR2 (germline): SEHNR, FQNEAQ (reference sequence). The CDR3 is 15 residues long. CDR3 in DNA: TGTGCCAGCAGCTTAATGGCGGGGATATACACTGAAGCTTTCTTT. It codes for CASSLMAGIYTEAFF.

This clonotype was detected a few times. CDR3 in amino acids: CSATPPGAYEQYF. Written as DNA, the CDR3 is TGCAGTGCTACCCCTCCGGGAGCCTACGAGCAGTACTTC. V usage is TRBV20-1 and J usage is TRBJ2-7; a weak D match, TRBD2 (6 bases). Germline CDR1 reads DFQATT; CDR2 reads SNEGSKA (reference sequence). The length of the CDR3 is 13 residues. V was trimmed by 4 bases and J by 2 bases, leaving 12 bases between them.

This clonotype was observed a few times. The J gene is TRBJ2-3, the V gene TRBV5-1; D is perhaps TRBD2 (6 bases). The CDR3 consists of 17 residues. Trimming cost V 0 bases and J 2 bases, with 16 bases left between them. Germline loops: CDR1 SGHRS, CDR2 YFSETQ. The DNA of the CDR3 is TGCGCCAGCAGCTTGGCCGGACTAACTAAACACACAGATACGCAGTATTTT. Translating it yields CASSLAGLTKHTDTQYF.

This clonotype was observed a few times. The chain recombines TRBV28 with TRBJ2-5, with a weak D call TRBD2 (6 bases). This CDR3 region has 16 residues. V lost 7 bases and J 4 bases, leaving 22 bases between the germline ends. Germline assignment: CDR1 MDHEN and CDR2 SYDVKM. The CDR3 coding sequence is TGTGCCAGCATCGGTAATCGTGGGGCCGGGGGAGAGACCCAGTACTTC. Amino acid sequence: CASIGNRGAGGETQYF. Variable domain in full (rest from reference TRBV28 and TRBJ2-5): DVKVTQSSRYLVKRTGEKVFLECVQDMDHENMFWYRQDPGLGLRLIYFSYDVKMKEKGDIPEGYSVSREKKERFSLILESASTNQTSMYLCASIGNRGAGGETQYFGPGTRLLVL.

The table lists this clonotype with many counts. The CDR3 protein is CASSPGQGEDTEAFF. For the CDR3, the DNA is TGTGCCAGCAGCCCAGGACAGGGAGAGGACACTGAAGCTTTCTTT. The chain is built from TRBV3-1 and TRBJ1-1; 8 bases agree with TRBD1. This CDR3 contains 15 residues. V dropped 4 bases and J dropped 3; count of bases not matched to a gene: 7. Germline CDR1 reads LGHDT; CDR2 reads YNNKEL (reference sequence).

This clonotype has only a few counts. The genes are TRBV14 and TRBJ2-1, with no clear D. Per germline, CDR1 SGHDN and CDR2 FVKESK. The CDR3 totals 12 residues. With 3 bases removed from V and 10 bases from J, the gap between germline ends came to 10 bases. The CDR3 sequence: CASSHGRREQFF. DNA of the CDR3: TGTGCCAGCAGCCACGGACGGAGAGAGCAGTTCTTC.

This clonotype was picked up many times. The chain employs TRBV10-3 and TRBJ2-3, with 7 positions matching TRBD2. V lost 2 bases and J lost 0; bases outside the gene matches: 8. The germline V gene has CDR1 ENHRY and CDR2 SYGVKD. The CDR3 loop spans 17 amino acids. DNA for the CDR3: TGTGCCATCAGTGAGAGCGAACTAGCGACTAGCACAGATACGCAGTATTTT. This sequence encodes CAISESELATSTDTQYF.

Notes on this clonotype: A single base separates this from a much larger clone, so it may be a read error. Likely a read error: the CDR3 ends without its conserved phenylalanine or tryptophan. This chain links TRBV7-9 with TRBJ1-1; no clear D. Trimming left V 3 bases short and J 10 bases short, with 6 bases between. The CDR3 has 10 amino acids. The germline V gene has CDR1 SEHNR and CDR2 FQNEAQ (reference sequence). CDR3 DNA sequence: TGTGCCAGCAGCTTTGGGCGAGCTTTCCTT. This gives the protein CASSFGRAFL.

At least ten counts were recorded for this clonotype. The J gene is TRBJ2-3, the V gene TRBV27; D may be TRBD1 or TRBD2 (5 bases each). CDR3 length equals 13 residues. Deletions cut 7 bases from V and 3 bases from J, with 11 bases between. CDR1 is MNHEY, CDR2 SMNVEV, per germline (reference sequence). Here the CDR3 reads CASNTWGTDTQYF. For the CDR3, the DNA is TGTGCCAGCAACACCTGGGGGACAGATACGCAGTATTTT.

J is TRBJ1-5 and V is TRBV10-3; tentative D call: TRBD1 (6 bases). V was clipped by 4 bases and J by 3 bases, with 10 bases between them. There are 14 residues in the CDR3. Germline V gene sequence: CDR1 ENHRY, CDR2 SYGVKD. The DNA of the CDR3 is TGTGCCATCAGTGTCGACAGGATCAATCAGCCCCAGCATTTT. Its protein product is CAISVDRINQPQHF.

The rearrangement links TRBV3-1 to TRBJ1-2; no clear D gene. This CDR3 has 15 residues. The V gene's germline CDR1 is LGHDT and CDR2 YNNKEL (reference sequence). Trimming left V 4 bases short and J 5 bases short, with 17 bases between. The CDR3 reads CASSPTPRGTYGYTF. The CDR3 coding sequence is TGTGCCAGCAGCCCAACCCCCCGAGGAACATATGGCTACACCTTC.

The CDR3 is CASIEKAPSYEQYF. The CDR3 region has the DNA TGTGCCAGCATCGAGAAGGCCCCCTCCTACGAGCAGTACTTC. This chain links TRBV6-1 with TRBJ2-7; D unresolved. Germline values: CDR1 MNHNS, CDR2 SASEGT. V was clipped by 7 bases and J by 0 bases, with 13 bases between them. The CDR3 is 14 amino acids.

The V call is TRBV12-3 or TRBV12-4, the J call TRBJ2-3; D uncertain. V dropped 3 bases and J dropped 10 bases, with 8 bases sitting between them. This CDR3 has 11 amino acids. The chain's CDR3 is CASSFQGSQYF. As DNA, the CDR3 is TGTGCCAGCAGTTTCCAAGGTTCGCAGTATTTT.

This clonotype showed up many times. DNA for the CDR3: TGTGCCAGCAGTTACCTAGCGGGGGGCACAGATACGCAGTATTTT. Its translation is CASSYLAGGTDTQYF. The chain employs TRBV6-5 and TRBJ2-3, with 10 bases lining up with TRBD2. Germline trimming cut 2 bases from V and 1 base from J; bases unmatched to any gene: 0. The V gene's germline CDR1 is MNHEY and CDR2 SVGAGI. The CDR3 is 15 residues long.

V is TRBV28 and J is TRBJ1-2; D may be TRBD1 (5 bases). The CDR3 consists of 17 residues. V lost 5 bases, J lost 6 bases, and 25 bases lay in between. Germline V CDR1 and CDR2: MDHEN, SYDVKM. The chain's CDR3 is CASSLPLPTALVDGYTF. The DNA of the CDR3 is TGTGCCAGCAGTCTCCCACTACCGACAGCTCTAGTAGATGGCTACACCTTC.

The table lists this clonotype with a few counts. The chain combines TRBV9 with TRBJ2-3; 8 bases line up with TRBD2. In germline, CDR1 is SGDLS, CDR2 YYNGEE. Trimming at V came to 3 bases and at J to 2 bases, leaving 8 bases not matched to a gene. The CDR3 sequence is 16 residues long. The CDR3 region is CASSESIAGYTDTQYF. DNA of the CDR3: TGTGCCAGCAGCGAATCCATAGCGGGGTACACAGATACGCAGTATTTT.

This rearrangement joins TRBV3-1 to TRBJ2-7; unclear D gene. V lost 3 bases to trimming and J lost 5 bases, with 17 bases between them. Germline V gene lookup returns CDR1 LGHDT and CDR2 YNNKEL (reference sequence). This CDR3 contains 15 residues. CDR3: CASSQTLSQLDEQYV. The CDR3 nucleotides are TGTGCCAGCAGCCAGACGCTTTCGCAGCTAGACGAGCAGTACGTC.

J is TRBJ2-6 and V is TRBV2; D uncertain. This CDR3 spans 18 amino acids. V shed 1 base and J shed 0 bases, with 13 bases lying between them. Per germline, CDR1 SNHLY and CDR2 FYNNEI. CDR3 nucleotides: TGTGCCAGCAGTGAAGTGATAACGTTCCACTCTGGGGCCAACGTCCTGACTTTC. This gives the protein CASSEVITFHSGANVLTF.

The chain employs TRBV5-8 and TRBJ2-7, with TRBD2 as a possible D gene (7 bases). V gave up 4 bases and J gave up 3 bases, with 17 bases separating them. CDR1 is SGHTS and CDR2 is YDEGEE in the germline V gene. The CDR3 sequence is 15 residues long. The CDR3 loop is CASSGVGGLFYEQYV. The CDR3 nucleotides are TGTGCCAGCAGCGGCGTGGGGGGGCTTTTCTACGAGCAGTACGTC.